The TCR beta chain under discussion was sequenced for a study of shared T cell receptors in the human thymus. The germline V gene encodes CDR1 WNHNN and CDR2 SYGVQD (reference sequence). The junction had 4 bases not matched to a gene; V was cut back by 5 bases and J by 12 bases. The CDR3 extends over 12 amino acids. The repertoire was sequenced with immunoSEQ multiplex PCR; TCRdb's copy has only in-frame clones and lacks some. The table lists about 660,000 clones, around 87% of them singletons. These records were also assigned to another study, of human thymus T cells. As that report states: Unrelated individuals were reported by related research to share highly overlapping thymic repertoires.

The chain links TRBV10-1 to TRBJ2-1, with 10 bases that match TRBD2. Specimen: thymocytes. This sequence was found in a boy younger than two with a congenital heart defect. The CDR3 nucleotides are TGCGCCAGCAGTTCGAGCGGGAGGGCGCAGTTCTTC. Residues: CASSSSGRAQFF.